The 18 T cell receptor beta chains below come from one sample, sequenced in a study of cytomegalovirus exposure and HLA in healthy donors. Assay used: immunoSEQ multiplex PCR; TCRdb lists only in-frame clones, some missing. The table has 250,000 to 400,000 clones, roughly 88% seen once. Sequencing input: PBMCs. Source of these receptors: a man under 40 in good health and CMV-seronegative.

The genes are TRBV7-9 and TRBJ2-5; TRBD1 agrees at 10 bases. From germline, CDR1 is SEHNR and CDR2 FQNEAQ (reference sequence). V shed 5 bases and J 4 bases; nucleotides not matched to a gene: 4. CDR3 length: 14 residues. The CDR3 DNA reads as TGTGCCAGCAGCCCCGGACAGGGGGGAGAGACCCAGTACTTC. Encoded protein: CASSPGQGGETQYF.

The chain uses TRBV15 and TRBJ1-1; the match to TRBD1 covers 7 bases. This CDR3 has 15 amino acids. Germline V gene data show CDR1 as LNHNV and CDR2 as YYDKDF (reference sequence). V lost 1 base and J lost 0; bases outside the gene matches: 2. CDR3 sequence reads: CATSRGDRVNTEAFF. CDR3 sequence (DNA): TGTGCCACCAGCAGAGGAGACAGGGTGAACACTGAAGCTTTCTTT.

J is TRBJ1-3 and V is TRBV27; 7 nucleotides line up with TRBD1. This CDR3 contains 19 residues. Germline lookup yields CDR1 MNHEY and CDR2 SMNVEV (reference sequence). Trimming took 3 bases from V and 2 from J; bases not matched to a gene: 16. The CDR3 loop reads CASSLYATGSKSAGNTIYF. The DNA for the CDR3 is TGTGCCAGCAGTTTGTACGCGACAGGGAGTAAATCGGCTGGAAACACCATATATTTT.

This clone was detected once. The chain couples TRBV14 to TRBJ1-5; 12 bases match TRBD1. Per the germline V gene, CDR1 is SGHDN and CDR2 is FVKESK. After removal of 4 bases from V and 5 bases from J, the junction contained 12 bases not matched to a gene. This CDR3 comprises 18 residues. CDR3 DNA sequence: TGTGCCAGCAGCCCGACGGAGACGGGGACAGGGGGCTATCAGCCCCAGCATTTT. It encodes CASSPTETGTGGYQPQHF.

J is TRBJ1-2 and V is TRBV19, with D perhaps TRBD1 (6 bases). Germline loops: CDR1 LNHDA, CDR2 SQIVND (reference sequence). There are 15 residues in the CDR3. V lost 6 bases and J 4 bases, leaving 18 bases between the germline ends. CDR3 DNA sequence: TGTGCCAGTAGGGATACAGGGAAGGCGCCCTATGGCTACACCTTC. It codes for CASRDTGKAPYGYTF.

This clone was recorded a few times. The J gene is TRBJ1-2, the V gene TRBV2, with 11 bases matching TRBD1. The CDR3 runs to 13 residues. After removal of 3 bases from V and 6 bases from J, the junction contained 0 bases not matched to a gene. Per the germline V gene, CDR1 is SNHLY and CDR2 is FYNNEI. The CDR3, as DNA: TGTGCCAGCAGTGAGGGACAGGGGGATGGCTACACCTTC. Its protein is CASSEGQGDGYTF.

This clone appeared a single time. This rearrangement joins TRBV10-3 to TRBJ1-1; unclear D gene. The germline V and J ends were trimmed by 5 bases and 5 bases, with 9 bases remaining between them. The CDR3 spans 12 residues. CDR1 and CDR2 (germline): ENHRY, SYGVKD. In DNA, the CDR3 is TGTGCCATCAGTCAAGACTCTACTGAAGCTTTCTTT. It encodes CAISQDSTEAFF.

This clone occurred once. J is TRBJ1-2 and V is TRBV11-2; D remains ambiguous. The CDR3 covers 16 residues. The V and J ends lost 0 bases and 0 bases respectively, with 11 bases between them. Germline V gene lookup returns CDR1 SGHAT and CDR2 FQNNGV. The CDR3 nucleotides read TGTGCCAGCAGCTTAGATATCCGCATAGCTAACTATGGCTACACCTTC. Its translation is CASSLDIRIANYGYTF.

The chain couples TRBV6-1 to TRBJ1-5; D not resolved. The CDR3 length is 19 residues. The V and J ends lost 2 bases and 0 bases respectively, with 20 bases between them. The germline V gene encodes CDR1 MNHNS and CDR2 SASEGT. The CDR3 DNA sequence: TGTGCCAGCAGTGAAAGTGGGTTCTACCGGGGATATAGCAATCAGCCCCAGCATTTT. Translating gives CASSESGFYRGYSNQPQHF.

The gene calls are TRBV9 and TRBJ2-7, with 12 bases aligning to TRBD2. Germline V gives CDR1 SGDLS, CDR2 YYNGEE. The trim removed 0 bases at V and 2 bases at J, leaving 3 bases unmatched. This CDR3 region has 16 residues. As DNA, the CDR3 is TGTGCCAGCAGCGTAGCTGGACTAGCGGGGCCCTACGAGCAGTACTTC. It translates to CASSVAGLAGPYEQYF.

The V gene is TRBV9, the J gene TRBJ2-3; TRBD2 matches at 8 bases. This CDR3 is built from 16 residues. Unmatched junction bases numbered 12, after V lost 7 bases and J lost 2 bases. In germline, CDR1 is SGDLS, CDR2 YYNGEE. Written as DNA, the CDR3 is TGTGCCAGCGCGAAGGGGACTAGGGTTCTCACAGATACGCAGTATTTT. Translating gives CASAKGTRVLTDTQYF.

This clone showed up many times. The chain uses TRBV7-2 and TRBJ2-2; 7 bases fit TRBD2. There are 16 residues in the CDR3. V shed 5 bases, J shed 6 bases, and the junction held 12 bases outside the gene matches. Looked up from germline, CDR1 is SGHTA and CDR2 is FQGNSA. DNA for the CDR3: TGTGCCAGCAGCCTGAACCCCGGGGGGAAATCCGGGGAGCTGTTTTTT. This translates into CASSLNPGGKSGELFF.

The chain uses TRBV27 and TRBJ1-5; D remains unclear. V lost 4 bases and J 5 bases, leaving 9 bases between the germline ends. This CDR3 contains 13 residues. Germline V gene lookup returns CDR1 MNHEY and CDR2 SMNVEV (reference sequence). The CDR3 spells CASSYTTHQPQHF. The CDR3 region has the DNA TGTGCCAGCAGTTATACCACACATCAGCCCCAGCATTTT.

This clone appeared a single time. This CDR3 is also generated by other DNA sequences in the sample. The rearrangement uses TRBV5-1 and TRBJ1-2, with D perhaps TRBD1 (5 bases). Germline V gene lookup returns CDR1 SGHRS and CDR2 YFSETQ. The CDR3 length is 12 residues. V dropped 0 bases and J dropped 5 bases, with 5 bases sitting between them. DNA of the CDR3: TGCGCCAGCAGCTTGGCAGGGTATGGCTACACCTTC. Translating it yields CASSLAGYGYTF.

Concerning this clone itself: Within the sample, other DNA sequences also encode this same CDR3. The V and J genes are TRBV6-6 and TRBJ2-5, with TRBD2 identical over 11 bases. V was clipped by 2 bases and J by 2 bases; unmatched bases: 4. The CDR3 extends over 16 amino acids. The germline CDR1 and CDR2 sequences are MNHNY and SVGAGI (reference sequence). CDR3 in DNA: TGTGCCAGCAGTTACGGCGTAGCGGGGGGGCAAGAGACCCAGTACTTC. It yields the protein CASSYGVAGGQETQYF.

The V call is TRBV11-3, the J call TRBJ2-7; TRBD1 aligns across 7 bases. V was pared by 3 bases and J by 8 bases, with 7 bases of the junction left unmatched. Germline CDR1 SGHNT, CDR2 YENEEA. The CDR3 sequence is 13 residues long. The CDR3 DNA sequence: TGTGCCAGCAGCTTTGACAGGGTATCGCAGCAGTACTTC. Encoded protein: CASSFDRVSQQYF.

V is TRBV7-8 and J is TRBJ2-7; unclear D gene. V lost 1 base and J lost 1, with 8 bases in between. The CDR3 totals 14 residues. The germline V gene has CDR1 SGHVS and CDR2 FQNEAQ. Here the CDR3 DNA reads TGTGCCAGCAGCTTAGGCCTAGAGTCCTACGAGCAGTACTTC. Translation: CASSLGLESYEQYF. Full variable domain (missing parts from reference TRBV7-8 and TRBJ2-7): GAGVSQSPRYKVAKRGQDVALRCDPISGHVSLFWYQQALGQGPEFLTYFQNEAQLDKSGLPSDRFFAERPEGSVSTLKIQRTQQEDSAVYLCASSLGLESYEQYFGPGTRLTVT.

Worth noting for this clone: This specimen includes other DNA sequences encoding the same CDR3. This chain uses TRBV5-1 with TRBJ1-2, with D hard to call. This CDR3 comprises 12 residues. Trimming took off 0 bases at V and 4 bases at J, with 4 bases between the two ends. Per germline, CDR1 SGHRS and CDR2 YFSETQ. The CDR3 protein is CASSLDSYGYTF. In nucleotides, the CDR3 is TGCGCCAGCAGCTTGGACAGCTATGGCTACACCTTC.